This T cell receptor beta chain was found in a study of vaccination effects on CD4 cells after COVID-19. Study-wide background: Participants completed two doses of the BNT162b2 or mRNA-1273 vaccine.

General study results and limits: In healthy vaccinees, only 1 of 255 vaccine-induced clones cross-reacted with common cold coronaviruses.

The protocol was immunoSEQ multiplex PCR, while the TCRdb copy is restricted to in-frame clones and leaves out a portion. The sample lists about 73,000 clones, 60% to 75% occurring once. ViraFEST used viral peptide pools to expand antigen-specific CD4+ T cells before sequencing. Isolating CD4+ T cells followed about 11 days of culture. Recipients of the vaccine had no prior SARS-CoV-2 infection and negative nucleocapsid antibodies. The CDR3 is 16 amino acids. Trimming removed 4 bases from V and 8 bases from J, with 22 bases in between. Notes on this clone: The antigen remains unidentified.

The sample was CD4+ T cells from PBMCs cultured with HCoV-NL63 spike peptides, taken before COVID-19 vaccination. This rearrangement joins TRBV5-7 to TRBJ2-1; tentatively, D is TRBD2 (5 bases). TRBV5-7 is designated an ORF whose function remains uncertain. This TCR derives from a human donor who received a COVID-19 vaccine. The DNA of the CDR3 is TGTGCCAGCAGCCTGAATCGGGATGTTCAATTGGATGAGCAGTTCTTC. It translates to CASSLNRDVQLDEQFF.